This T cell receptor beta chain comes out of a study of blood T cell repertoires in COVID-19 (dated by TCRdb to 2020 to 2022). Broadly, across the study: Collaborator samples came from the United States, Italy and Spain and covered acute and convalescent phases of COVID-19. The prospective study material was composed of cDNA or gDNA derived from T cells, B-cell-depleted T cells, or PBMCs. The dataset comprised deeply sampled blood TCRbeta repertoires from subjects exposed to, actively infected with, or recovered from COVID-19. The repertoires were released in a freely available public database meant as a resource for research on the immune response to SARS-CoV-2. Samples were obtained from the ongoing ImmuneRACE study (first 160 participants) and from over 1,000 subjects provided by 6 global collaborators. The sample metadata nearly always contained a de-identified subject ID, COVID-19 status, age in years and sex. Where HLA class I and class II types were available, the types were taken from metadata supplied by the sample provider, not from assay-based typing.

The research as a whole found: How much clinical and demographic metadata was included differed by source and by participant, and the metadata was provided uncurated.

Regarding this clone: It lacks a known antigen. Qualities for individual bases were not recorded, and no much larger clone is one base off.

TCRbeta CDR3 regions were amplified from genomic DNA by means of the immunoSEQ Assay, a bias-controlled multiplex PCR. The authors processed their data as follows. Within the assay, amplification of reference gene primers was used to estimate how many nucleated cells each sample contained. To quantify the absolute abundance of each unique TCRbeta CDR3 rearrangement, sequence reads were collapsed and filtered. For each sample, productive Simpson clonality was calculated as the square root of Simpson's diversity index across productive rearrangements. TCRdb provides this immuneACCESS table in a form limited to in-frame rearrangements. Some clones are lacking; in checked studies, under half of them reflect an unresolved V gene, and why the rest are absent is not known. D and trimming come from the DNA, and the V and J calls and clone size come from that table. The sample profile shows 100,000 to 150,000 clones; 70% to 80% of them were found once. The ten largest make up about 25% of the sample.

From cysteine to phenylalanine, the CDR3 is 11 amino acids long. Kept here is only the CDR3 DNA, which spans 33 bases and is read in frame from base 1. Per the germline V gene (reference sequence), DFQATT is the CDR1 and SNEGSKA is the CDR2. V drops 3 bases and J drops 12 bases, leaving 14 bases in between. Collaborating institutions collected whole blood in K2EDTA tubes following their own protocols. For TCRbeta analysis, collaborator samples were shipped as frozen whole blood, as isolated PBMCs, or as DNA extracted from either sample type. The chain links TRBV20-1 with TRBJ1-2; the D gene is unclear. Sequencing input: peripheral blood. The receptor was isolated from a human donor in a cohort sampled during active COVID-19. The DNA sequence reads TGCAGTGCTAGGAGGGTGAGGGTCGACACCTTC. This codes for CSARRVRVDTF.